This TCR beta chain originates from a study of vaccination and CD4 T cells after COVID-19. Study overall: Either the Pfizer-BioNTech BNT162b2 or Moderna mRNA-1273 vaccine was given as two doses.

Overall study results and limits: The appearance of a median approximately 85% of reactive clones in convalescent patients occurred only post-vaccination.

MiXCR, applied by TCRdb to the PCR reads, yields one record per CDR3 protein. The table has over 25,000 distinct CDR3 sequences, around 50% seen once; the top ten hold roughly 5%. As to this clonotype: Its antigen remains unknown.

The sample's time point: late sampling 161 to 241 days after vaccination in a few convalescent patients. US Alpha, Beta and Delta variants postdated the positive PCR dates, which ran from March to December 2020. Germline loops: CDR1 MDHEN, CDR2 SYDVKM. Trimming cost V 3 bases and J 4 bases, with 12 bases left between them. The CDR3 sequence is 14 residues long. The source material was CD4+ T cells from blood, sampled about 7 months after SARS-CoV-2 vaccination. V usage is TRBV28 and J usage is TRBJ2-5; unclear D gene. The source is a human donor who had recovered from COVID-19. The CDR3 nucleotides read TGTGCCAGCAGTTTCAAGGATTTGGTAGAGACCCAGTACTTC. Translated, it gives CASSFKDLVETQYF.